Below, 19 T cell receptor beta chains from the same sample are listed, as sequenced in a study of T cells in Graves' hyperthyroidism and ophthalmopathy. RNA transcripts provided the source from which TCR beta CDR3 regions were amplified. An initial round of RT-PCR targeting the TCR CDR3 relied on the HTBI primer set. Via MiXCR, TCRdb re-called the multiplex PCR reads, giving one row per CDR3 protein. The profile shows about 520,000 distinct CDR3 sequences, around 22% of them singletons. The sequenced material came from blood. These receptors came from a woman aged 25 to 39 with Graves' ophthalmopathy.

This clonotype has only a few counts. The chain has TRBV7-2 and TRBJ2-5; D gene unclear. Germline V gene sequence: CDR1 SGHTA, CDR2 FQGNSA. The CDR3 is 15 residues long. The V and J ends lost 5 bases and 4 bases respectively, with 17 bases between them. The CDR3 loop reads CASSPSAGPTETQYF. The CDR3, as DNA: TGTGCCAGCAGCCCCTCGGCTGGGCCAACAGAGACCCAGTACTTC.

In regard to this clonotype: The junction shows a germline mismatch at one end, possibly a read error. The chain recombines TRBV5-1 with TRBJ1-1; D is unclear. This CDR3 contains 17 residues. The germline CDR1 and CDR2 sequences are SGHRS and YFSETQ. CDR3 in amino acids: CASSASARPVQNTEVFF. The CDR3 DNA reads TGCGCCAGCAGCGCTTCGGCCAGACCCGTTCAGAACACTGAAGTTTTCTTT.

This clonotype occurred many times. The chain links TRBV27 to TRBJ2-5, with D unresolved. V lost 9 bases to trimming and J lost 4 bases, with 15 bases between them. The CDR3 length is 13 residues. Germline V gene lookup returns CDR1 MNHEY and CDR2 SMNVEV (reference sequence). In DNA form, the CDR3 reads TGTGCCAGTCCCTTGGGCCAAGGAGAGACCCAGTACTTC. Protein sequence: CASPLGQGETQYF.

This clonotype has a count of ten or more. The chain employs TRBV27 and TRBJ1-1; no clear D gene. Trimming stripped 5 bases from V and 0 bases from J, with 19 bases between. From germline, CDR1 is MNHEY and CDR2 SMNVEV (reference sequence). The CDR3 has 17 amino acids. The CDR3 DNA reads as TGTGCCAGCAGTGCAACGGTCACACCGCGAGTGAACACTGAAGCTTTCTTT. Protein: CASSATVTPRVNTEAFF.

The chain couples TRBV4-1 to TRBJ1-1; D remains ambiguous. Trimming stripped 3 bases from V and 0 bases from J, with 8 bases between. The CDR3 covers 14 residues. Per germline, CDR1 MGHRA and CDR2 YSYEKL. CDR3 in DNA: TGCGCCAGCAGCCAGTGGACGGTGAACACTGAAGCTTTCTTT. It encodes CASSQWTVNTEAFF.

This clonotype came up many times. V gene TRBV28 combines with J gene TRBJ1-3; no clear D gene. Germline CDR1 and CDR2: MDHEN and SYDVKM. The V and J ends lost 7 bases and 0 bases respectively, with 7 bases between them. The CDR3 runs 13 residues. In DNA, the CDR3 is TGTGCCAGCATGGGGAGCTCTGGAAACACCATATATTTT. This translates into CASMGSSGNTIYF.

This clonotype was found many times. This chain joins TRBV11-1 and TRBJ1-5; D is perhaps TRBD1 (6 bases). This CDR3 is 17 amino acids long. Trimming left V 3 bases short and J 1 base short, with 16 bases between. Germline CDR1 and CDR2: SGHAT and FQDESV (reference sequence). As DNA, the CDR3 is TGTGCCAGCAGCTTCACCAGAGACGGACAGAGCAATCAGCCCCAGCATTTT. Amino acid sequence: CASSFTRDGQSNQPQHF.

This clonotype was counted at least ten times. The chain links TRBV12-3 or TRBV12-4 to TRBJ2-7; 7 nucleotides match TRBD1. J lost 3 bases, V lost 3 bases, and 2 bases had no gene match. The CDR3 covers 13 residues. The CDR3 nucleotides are TGTGCCAGCAGTTTCGGGGACAGCTACGAGCAGTACTTC. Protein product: CASSFGDSYEQYF.

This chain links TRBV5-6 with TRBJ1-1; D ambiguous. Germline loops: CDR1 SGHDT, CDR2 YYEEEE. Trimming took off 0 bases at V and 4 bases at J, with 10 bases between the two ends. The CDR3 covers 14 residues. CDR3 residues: CASSLVREITEAFF. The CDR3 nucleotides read TGTGCCAGCAGCTTGGTAAGGGAAATCACTGAAGCTTTCTTT.

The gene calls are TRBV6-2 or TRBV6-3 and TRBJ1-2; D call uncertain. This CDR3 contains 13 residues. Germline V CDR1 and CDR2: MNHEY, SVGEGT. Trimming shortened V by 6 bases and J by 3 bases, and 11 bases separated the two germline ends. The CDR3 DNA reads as TGTGCCAGCAGGGAGCTGGAGGACTATGGCTACACCTTC. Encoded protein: CASRELEDYGYTF.

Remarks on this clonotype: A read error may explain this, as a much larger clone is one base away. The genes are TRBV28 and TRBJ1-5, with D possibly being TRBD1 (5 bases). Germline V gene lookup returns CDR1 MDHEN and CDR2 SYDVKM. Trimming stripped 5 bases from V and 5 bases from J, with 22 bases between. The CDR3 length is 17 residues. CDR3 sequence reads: CASSPWLSSGWDQPQHF. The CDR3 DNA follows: TGTGCCAGCAGTCCATGGTTATCATCAGGGTGGGATCAGCCCCAGCATTTT.

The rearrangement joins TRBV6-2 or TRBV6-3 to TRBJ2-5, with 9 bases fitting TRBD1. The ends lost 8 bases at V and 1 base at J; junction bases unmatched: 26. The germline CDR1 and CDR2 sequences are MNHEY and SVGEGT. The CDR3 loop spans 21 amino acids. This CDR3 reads CASVPGPRDRGYLGLQETQYF. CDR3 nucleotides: TGTGCCAGCGTCCCAGGGCCGCGAGACAGGGGGTATTTGGGGCTCCAAGAGACCCAGTACTTC.

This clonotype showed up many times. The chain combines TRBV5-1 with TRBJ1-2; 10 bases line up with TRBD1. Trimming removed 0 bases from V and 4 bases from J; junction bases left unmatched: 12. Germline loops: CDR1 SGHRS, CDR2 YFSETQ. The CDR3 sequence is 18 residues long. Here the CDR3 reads CASSLASEIRTGGYGYTF. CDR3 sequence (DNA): TGCGCCAGCAGCTTGGCCTCTGAGATACGGACAGGGGGCTATGGCTACACCTTC.

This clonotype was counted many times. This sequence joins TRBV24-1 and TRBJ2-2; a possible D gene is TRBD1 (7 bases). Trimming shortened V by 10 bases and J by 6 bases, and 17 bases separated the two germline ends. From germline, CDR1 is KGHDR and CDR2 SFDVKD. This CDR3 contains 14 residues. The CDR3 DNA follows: TGTGCCACGCAAGACAGGGAGGCGGCCGGGGAGCTGTTTTTT. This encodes CATQDREAAGELFF.

CDR3 coding DNA: TGTGCCAGCAGCCCCCCGGGGGGCGGCTACACCTTC. Encoded protein: CASSPPGGGYTF. This chain joins TRBV7-9 and TRBJ1-2; D possibly corresponds to TRBD1 (6 bases). V lost 5 bases and J 8 bases, leaving 12 bases between the germline ends. There are 12 residues in the CDR3. In germline, CDR1 is SEHNR, CDR2 FQNEAQ (reference sequence).

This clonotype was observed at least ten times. The CDR3 region has the DNA TGTGCCACCAGTGACCCCGGTGCAGGCTATGGCTACACCTTC. It encodes CATSDPGAGYGYTF. The V call is TRBV24-1, the J call TRBJ1-2; D is unresolved. The CDR3 runs to 14 residues. Trimming left V 4 bases short and J 4 bases short, with 12 bases between. From germline, CDR1 is KGHDR and CDR2 SFDVKD.

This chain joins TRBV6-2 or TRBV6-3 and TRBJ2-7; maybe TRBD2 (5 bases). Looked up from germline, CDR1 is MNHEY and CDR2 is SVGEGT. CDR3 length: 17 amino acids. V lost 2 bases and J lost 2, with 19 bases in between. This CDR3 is CASSYVAGLSSTYEQYF. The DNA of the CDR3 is TGTGCCAGCAGTTACGTCGCCGGACTGTCTAGCACCTACGAGCAGTACTTC.

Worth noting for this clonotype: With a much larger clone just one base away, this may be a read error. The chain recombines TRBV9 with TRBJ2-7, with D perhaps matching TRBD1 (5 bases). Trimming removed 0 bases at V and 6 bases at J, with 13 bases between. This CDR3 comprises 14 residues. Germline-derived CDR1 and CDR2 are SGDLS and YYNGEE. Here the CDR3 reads CASSVGQRLGEQYF. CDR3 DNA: TGTGCCAGCAGCGTAGGACAGCGACTGGGCGAGCAGTACTTC.

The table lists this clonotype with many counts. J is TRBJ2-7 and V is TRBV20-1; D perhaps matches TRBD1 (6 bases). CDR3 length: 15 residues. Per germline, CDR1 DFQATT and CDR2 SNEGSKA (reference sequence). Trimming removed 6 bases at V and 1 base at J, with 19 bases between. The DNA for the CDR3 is TGCAGTGCGGAAGACGGGACAACTTATTCCTACGAGCAGTACTTC. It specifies CSAEDGTTYSYEQYF.